This entry is about one T cell receptor (beta chain). The data were obtained in a study of blood T cell repertoires in COVID-19. This table comes from immunoSEQ multiplex PCR, and its TCRdb copy is limited to in-frame clones, with some not included. Among 200,000 to 250,000 clones listed, around 83% were seen once. The CDR3 has 14 residues. Trimming took 1 base from V and 9 from J, leaving 13 bases between them. Germline CDR1 reads LGHDT; CDR2 reads YNNKEL (reference sequence). The specimen was peripheral blood. This chain joins TRBV3-1 (or the pseudogene TRBV3-2) and TRBJ2-1, with a weak D call TRBD2 (5 bases). The sequence was obtained from a man aged 50 or older with active or convalescent COVID-19. The CDR3 is CASSQAGAGREQFF. The CDR3 bases are TGTGCCAGCAGCCAAGCCGGCGCGGGTCGTGAGCAGTTCTTC.